This T cell receptor (beta chain) comes out of a study of blood T cell repertoires in COVID-19. V gave up 5 bases and J gave up 3 bases; unmatched junction bases: 9. CDR1 KGHDR and CDR2 SFDVKD come from the germline V gene. The CDR3 runs to 16 residues. Assay used: immunoSEQ multiplex PCR; TCRdb lists only in-frame clones, some missing. Seen here are around 57,000 clones, 82% observed once, and the top ten hold around 21%. Sequences were obtained from peripheral blood. The rearrangement links TRBV24-1 to TRBJ2-5, with 9 bases lining up with TRBD2. The TCR sequence derives from a woman aged 55 to 70 with acute or convalescent COVID-19. The CDR3, as DNA: TGTGCCACCAGTGCTGTAGTAGCGGGGGCCGAAGAGACCCAGTACTTC. Translation: CATSAVVAGAEETQYF.